A single sample is the source of the 28 T cell receptor beta chains below, sequenced in a study of blood T cell repertoires in COVID-19. The method was immunoSEQ multiplex PCR; TCRdb's version includes in-frame clones alone and lacks a portion of them. The sample has around 200,000 clones; roughly 86% are singletons. Sequenced input: peripheral blood. The receptors were gathered from a man aged 65-85 years with acute or convalescent COVID-19.

The V call is TRBV5-1, the J call TRBJ1-6; TRBD1 agrees at 8 bases. CDR1 and CDR2 (germline): SGHRS, YFSETQ. This CDR3 region has 15 residues. The J segment lost 6 bases and the V segment lost 0 bases, leaving 2 bases of the junction unmatched. The CDR3 DNA follows: TGCGCCAGCAGCTTGGAGCAGGGGGCTAATTCACCCCTCCACTTT. This translates into CASSLEQGANSPLHF.

V is TRBV6-5 and J is TRBJ2-1; 9 nucleotides align to TRBD2. With V trimmed by 5 bases and J by 10 bases, 12 bases remained unmatched. The CDR3 extends over 15 amino acids. The germline V gene has CDR1 MNHEY and CDR2 SVGAGI. The CDR3 nucleotides are TGTGCCAGCAGTACCGGGACTAGCTCCTCTGAAGAGCAGTTCTTC. It encodes CASSTGTSSSEEQFF.

This clone appeared a single time. The chain recombines TRBV28 with TRBJ2-7, with TRBD1 matching 7 bases. V shed 2 bases and J 5 bases; nucleotides not matched to a gene: 6. The germline V gene has CDR1 MDHEN and CDR2 SYDVKM. This CDR3 spans 14 amino acids. CDR3 residues: CASSLEQGSHEQYF. CDR3 coding DNA: TGTGCCAGCAGTTTAGAACAGGGGAGTCACGAGCAGTACTTC.

V and J are TRBV5-4 and TRBJ2-3; TRBD2 matches 7 bases. The CDR3 is 14 amino acids. With V trimmed by 4 bases and J by 2 bases, 4 bases remained unmatched. Germline V CDR1 and CDR2: SGHNT, YYREEE (reference sequence). CDR3 DNA: TGTGCCAGCAGCCCAGCGGGGTACACAGATACGCAGTATTTT. The encoded protein is CASSPAGYTDTQYF.

This clone was seen once. The CDR3: CASSPPRGKGSGNTIYF. The CDR3 nucleotides are TGTGCCAGCAGCCCGCCGAGGGGGAAGGGCTCTGGAAACACCATATATTTT. The chain couples TRBV3-1 (or the pseudogene TRBV3-2) to TRBJ1-3; maybe TRBD1 (6 bases). Looked up from germline, CDR1 is LGHDT and CDR2 is YNNKEL (reference sequence). The CDR3 is 17 residues long. V was shortened by 4 bases and J by 0 bases, with 16 bases between the two germline ends.

The rearrangement joins TRBV28 to TRBJ2-7, with TRBD2 identical over 9 bases. This CDR3 has 13 amino acids. Trimming removed 8 bases from V and 5 bases from J; junction bases left unmatched: 7. Germline lookup yields CDR1 MDHEN and CDR2 SYDVKM. The CDR3 loop is CASLSPSGDEQYF. The CDR3 DNA reads TGTGCCAGCCTATCCCCTAGCGGGGACGAGCAGTACTTC. The entire variable domain, with the rest obtained from reference TRBV28 and TRBJ2-7, is as follows: DVKVTQSSRYLVKRTGEKVFLECVQDMDHENMFWYRQDPGLGLRLIYFSYDVKMKEKGDIPEGYSVSREKKERFSLILESASTNQTSMYLCASLSPSGDEQYFGPGTRLTVT.

The V and J genes are TRBV27 and TRBJ2-7; 7 bases line up with TRBD2. Germline values: CDR1 MNHEY, CDR2 SMNVEV (reference sequence). With 3 bases clipped from V and 3 bases from J, the junction kept 8 bases outside the gene matches. The CDR3 runs to 15 residues. Here the CDR3 reads CASSFWGRALYEQYF. CDR3 bases: TGTGCCAGCAGTTTTTGGGGGAGGGCCCTCTACGAGCAGTACTTC.

The V gene is TRBV13, the J gene TRBJ1-1; maybe TRBD1 (6 bases). CDR1 and CDR2 (germline): PRHDT, FYEKMQ (reference sequence). V lost 0 bases and J 7 bases, leaving 9 bases between the germline ends. This CDR3 comprises 13 residues. CDR3 bases: TGTGCCAGCAGCTTAGGCCAGGGGCTTGAAGCTTTCTTT. It yields the protein CASSLGQGLEAFF.

V and J are TRBV5-1 and TRBJ2-2; 13 bases are a match to TRBD2. The germline CDR1 and CDR2 sequences are SGHRS and YFSETQ. The CDR3 totals 17 residues. The trim removed 6 bases at V and 0 bases at J, leaving 5 bases unmatched. CDR3 protein: CASISGTSGANTGELFF. DNA of the CDR3: TGCGCCAGCATATCCGGGACTAGCGGGGCGAACACCGGGGAGCTGTTTTTT.

DNA for the CDR3: TGTGCCAGCTCACCACAAAGGGGCTCCTCAATGAACACTGAAGCTTTCTTT. Encoded protein: CASSPQRGSSMNTEAFF. The chain combines TRBV18 with TRBJ1-1; D perhaps matches TRBD1 (5 bases). CDR3 length equals 17 residues. Germline values: CDR1 KGHSH, CDR2 LQKENI. V was cut by 1 base and J by 0 bases, with 15 bases left in between.

The rearrangement uses TRBV5-4 and TRBJ2-1; 9 positions match TRBD2. The CDR3 runs 16 residues. Germline-derived CDR1 and CDR2 are SGHNT and YYREEE (reference sequence). With V trimmed by 0 bases and J by 4 bases, 5 bases remained unmatched. The CDR3 region has the DNA TGTGCCAGCAGCTTGGGGAGCGGGGGGACATACAATGAGCAGTTCTTC. Translated, it gives CASSLGSGGTYNEQFF.

The chain couples TRBV10-3 to TRBJ2-5; the D gene is possibly TRBD2 (5 bases). This CDR3 spans 14 amino acids. Deletions cut 8 bases from V and 3 bases from J, with 16 bases between. Germline CDR1 ENHRY, CDR2 SYGVKD. In nucleotides, the CDR3 is TGTGCCATCGAAAGCGGACGAGAGGAAGAGACCCAGTACTTC. This gives the protein CAIESGREEETQYF.

The V call is TRBV7-8, the J call TRBJ2-3, with D possibly TRBD2 on 5 matching bases. V lost 7 bases and J 5 bases, leaving 13 bases between the germline ends. The CDR3 spans 13 residues. Germline-derived CDR1 and CDR2 are SGHVS and FQNEAQ. The CDR3 region has the DNA TGTGCCAGCACTCGGGGTCTGGTAGATACGCAGTATTTT. Its translation: CASTRGLVDTQYF.

The V and J genes are TRBV28 and TRBJ2-7, with D unresolved. Germline V lookup: CDR1 MDHEN, CDR2 SYDVKM. The V gene lost 6 bases and the J gene lost 4 bases, with 10 bases spanning the gap. The length of the CDR3 is 12 residues. CDR3 in amino acids: CASSPQVYEQYF. The CDR3 DNA reads as TGTGCCAGCAGCCCTCAGGTTTACGAGCAGTACTTC. The variable domain in full, with the rest retrieved from reference TRBV28 and TRBJ2-7, is DVKVTQSSRYLVKRTGEKVFLECVQDMDHENMFWYRQDPGLGLRLIYFSYDVKMKEKGDIPEGYSVSREKKERFSLILESASTNQTSMYLCASSPQVYEQYFGPGTRLTVT.

CDR3 DNA: TGCAGCGTGGGCCAGGATTATGGCTACACCTTC. Its translation: CSVGQDYGYTF. The chain uses TRBV29-1 and TRBJ1-2, with D hard to call. This CDR3 spans 11 amino acids. V was trimmed by 6 bases and J by 5 bases, leaving 10 bases between them. Germline V gene lookup returns CDR1 SQVTM and CDR2 ANQGSEA.

The chain couples TRBV18 to TRBJ2-5; possible D gene TRBD1, 7 bases. Trimming took off 5 bases at V and 4 bases at J, with 17 bases between the two ends. The germline gives CDR1 KGHSH, CDR2 LQKENI. The CDR3 contains 15 residues. The CDR3 DNA reads as TGTGCCAGCTCAGCCGGACAGGTGGGGGGAGAGACCCAGTACTTC. Protein product: CASSAGQVGGETQYF.

The chain joins TRBV9 to TRBJ2-1; D ambiguous. The V and J ends lost 0 bases and 2 bases respectively, with 9 bases between them. The CDR3 runs to 15 residues. Germline V CDR1 and CDR2: SGDLS, YYNGEE. The CDR3 DNA reads TGTGCCAGCAGCGTAGCGGGTCGTACCTACAATGAGCAGTTCTTC. This encodes CASSVAGRTYNEQFF.

The J gene is TRBJ1-5, the V gene TRBV6-2 or TRBV6-3; D is undetermined. The CDR3 is 13 residues long. The germline CDR1 and CDR2 sequences are MNHEY and SVGEGT. Deletions cut 5 bases from V and 4 bases from J, with 9 bases between. The CDR3 DNA reads as TGTGCCAGCAGTCCCCGGCGGAATCAGCCCCAGCATTTT. As protein: CASSPRRNQPQHF.

The chain recombines TRBV10-2 with TRBJ1-5, with 11 bases fitting TRBD1. CDR1 and CDR2 (germline): WSHSY, SAAADI. Germline trimming cut 6 bases from V and 6 bases from J; bases unmatched to any gene: 4. The CDR3 loop spans 14 amino acids. The CDR3 nucleotides are TGCGCCAGCAGGGCCGGGACAGGGGGTCAGCCCCAGCATTTT. This translates into CASRAGTGGQPQHF.

The rearrangement uses TRBV30 and TRBJ1-2; 8 bases are a match to TRBD1. The junction had 5 bases not matched to a gene; V was cut back by 2 bases and J by 3 bases. The germline V gene encodes CDR1 GTSNPN and CDR2 SVGIG (reference sequence). This CDR3 has 14 amino acids. The CDR3 DNA sequence: TGTGCCTGGAGTCCCGGACAGGGTGACTATGGCTACACCTTC. This encodes CAWSPGQGDYGYTF.

The chain carries TRBV5-1 and TRBJ2-3; 10 bases match TRBD2. The CDR3 is made up of 13 amino acids. With 5 bases clipped from V and 4 bases from J, the junction kept 1 base outside the gene matches. The V gene's germline CDR1 is SGHRS and CDR2 YFSETQ. CDR3 loop: CASRAGGSDTQYF. DNA for the CDR3: TGCGCCAGCAGAGCGGGAGGGTCAGATACGCAGTATTTT.

The chain couples TRBV5-4 to TRBJ2-1; D is perhaps TRBD2 (6 bases). The CDR3 contains 16 residues. Germline values: CDR1 SGHNT, CDR2 YYREEE (reference sequence). Deletions cut 4 bases from V and 7 bases from J, with 21 bases between. The DNA for the CDR3 is TGTGCCAGCAGCCCCTCTAGGGGAGAAGGGACTAATGAGCAGTTCTTC. This translates into CASSPSRGEGTNEQFF.

Of note for this clone: Other DNA sequences from this sample encode an identical CDR3 as well. This chain joins TRBV7-3 and TRBJ2-5, with a possible D match to TRBD1 (6 bases). This CDR3 spans 13 amino acids. Germline V gives CDR1 SGHTA, CDR2 FQGTGA. V was clipped by 6 bases and J by 4 bases, with 12 bases between them. The CDR3 sequence: CASSLQGRETQYF. The CDR3 DNA is TGTGCCAGCAGTTTACAGGGAAGAGAGACCCAGTACTTC.

The J gene is TRBJ1-2, the V gene TRBV5-6; the D is unclear. V was cut by 0 bases and J by 6 bases, with 9 bases left in between. The germline V gene encodes CDR1 SGHDT and CDR2 YYEEEE. The CDR3 runs to 13 residues. This chain's CDR3 is CASSLGPVDGYTF. The CDR3 bases are TGTGCCAGCAGCTTGGGTCCTGTCGATGGCTACACCTTC.

The gene calls are TRBV19 and TRBJ1-3; D unclear. The CDR3 sequence is 15 residues long. Per germline, CDR1 LNHDA and CDR2 SQIVND (reference sequence). V lost 6 bases and J lost 0, with 12 bases in between. CDR3 nucleotide sequence: TGTGCCAGTAGGGAACGGCCTAGCTCTGGAAACACCATATATTTT. Encoded protein: CASRERPSSGNTIYF.

This clone has more than one count but fewer than ten. The V gene is TRBV19, the J gene TRBJ2-6; no clear D. CDR3 size: 15 residues. Germline V gene data show CDR1 as LNHDA and CDR2 as SQIVND (reference sequence). With 0 bases removed from V and 0 bases from J, the gap between germline ends came to 3 bases. CDR3 DNA: TGTGCCAGTAGTATAGAAGCCTCTGGGGCCAACGTCCTGACTTTC. This encodes CASSIEASGANVLTF. The whole variable domain, filled in from reference TRBV19 and TRBJ2-6, reads DGGITQSPKYLFRKEGQNVTLSCEQNLNHDAMYWYRQDPGQGLRLIYYSQIVNDFQKGDIAEGYSVSREKKESFPLTVTSAQKNPTAFYLCASSIEASGANVLTFGAGSRLTVL.

V is TRBV7-3 and J is TRBJ2-1; 7 bases are shared with TRBD1. The ends lost 2 bases at V and 3 bases at J; junction bases unmatched: 7. CDR1 is SGHTA, CDR2 FQGTGA, per germline. CDR3 length equals 16 residues. CDR3 region: CASSLVSGQIYNEQFF. In DNA, the CDR3 is TGTGCCAGCAGCTTAGTCTCGGGACAGATCTACAATGAGCAGTTCTTC.

About this clone itself: Within the sample, other DNA sequences also encode this same CDR3. CDR3 residues: CASSPLSSGGTDTQYF. As DNA, the CDR3 is TGTGCCAGCTCACCACTCTCTAGCGGGGGGACAGATACGCAGTATTTT. The rearrangement links TRBV18 to TRBJ2-3; 11 bases fit TRBD2. Germline V gene data show CDR1 as KGHSH and CDR2 as LQKENI. J gave up 3 bases and V 1 base, and 3 bases lay outside the gene matches. The CDR3 has 16 residues.